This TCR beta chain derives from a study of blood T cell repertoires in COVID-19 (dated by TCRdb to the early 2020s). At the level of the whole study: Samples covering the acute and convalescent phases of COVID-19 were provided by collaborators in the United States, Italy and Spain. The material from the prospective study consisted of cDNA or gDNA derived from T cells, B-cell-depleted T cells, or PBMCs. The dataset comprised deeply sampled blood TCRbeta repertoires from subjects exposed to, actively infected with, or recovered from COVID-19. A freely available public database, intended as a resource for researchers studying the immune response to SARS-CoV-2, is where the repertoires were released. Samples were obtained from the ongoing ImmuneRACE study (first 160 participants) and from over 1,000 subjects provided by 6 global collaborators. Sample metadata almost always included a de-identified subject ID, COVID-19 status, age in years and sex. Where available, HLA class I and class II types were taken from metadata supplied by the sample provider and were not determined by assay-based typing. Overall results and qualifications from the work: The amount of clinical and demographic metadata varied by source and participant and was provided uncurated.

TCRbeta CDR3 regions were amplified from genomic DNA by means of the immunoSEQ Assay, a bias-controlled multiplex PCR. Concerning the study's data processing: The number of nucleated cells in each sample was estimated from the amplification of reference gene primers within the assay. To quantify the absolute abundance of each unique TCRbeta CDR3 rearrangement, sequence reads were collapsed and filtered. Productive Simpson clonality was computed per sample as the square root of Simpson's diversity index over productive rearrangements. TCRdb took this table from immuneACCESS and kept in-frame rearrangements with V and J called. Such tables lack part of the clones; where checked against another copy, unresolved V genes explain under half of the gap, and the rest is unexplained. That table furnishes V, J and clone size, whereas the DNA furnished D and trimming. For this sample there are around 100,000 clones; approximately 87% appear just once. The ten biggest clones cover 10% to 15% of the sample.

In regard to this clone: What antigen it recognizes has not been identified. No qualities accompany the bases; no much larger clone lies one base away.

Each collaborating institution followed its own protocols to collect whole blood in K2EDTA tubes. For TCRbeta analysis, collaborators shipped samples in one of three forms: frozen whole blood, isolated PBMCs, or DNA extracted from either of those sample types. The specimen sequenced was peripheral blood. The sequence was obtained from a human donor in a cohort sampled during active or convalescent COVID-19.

The nucleotides read TGTGCCAGCAGCTTCGGGGGTGGTTTATTCTACGAGCAGTACTTC. This is translated as CASSFGGGLFYEQYF. The rearranged chain carries TRBV11-2 and TRBJ2-7; perhaps TRBD2 is the D gene, with 6 bases matching. CDR1 and CDR2, looked up from the germline V gene, are SGHAT and FQNNGV. Between the V and J ends, shortened by 3 bases and 3 bases respectively, the junction contains 15 bases. The CDR3 contains 15 residues, cysteine and phenylalanine counted. The DNA shown is the 45-base CDR3, in frame from base 1.